These T cell receptor beta chains were read from a single sample in a study of vaccination effects on CD4 cells after COVID-19. The protocol was immunoSEQ multiplex PCR, while the TCRdb copy is restricted to in-frame clones and leaves out a portion. The profile covers under 85,000 clones, with 77% appearing a single time and 1.1% taken by the ten largest. These receptors' antigens are unknown. The specimen comprised CD4+ T cells from PBMCs cultured with HCoV-OC43 spike peptides, sampled after COVID-19 vaccination. These receptors all come from a human donor who received a COVID-19 vaccine. CDR3s include the opening cysteine and the closing phenylalanine or tryptophan. Fields, in order: D gene, clone size, J gene, V gene, CDR3 DNA, CDR3 protein. A D gene is named only where the DNA matches it firmly. Size values are once, few and many counts, or a class for expanded clones, and some rows have none.

>TRBD1|NA|TRBJ1-2|TRBV5-4
TGTGCCAGCAGCTTGGGACAGGGGTACTATGGCTACACCTTC
CASSLGQGYYGYTF
>TRBD1|once|TRBJ2-3|TRBV24-1
TGTGCCACCGCGGGACAGGGTAGCACAGATACGCAGTATTTT
CATAGQGSTDTQYF
>TRBD1|NA|TRBJ1-1|TRBV6-5
TGTGCCAGCAGTTACAACAGGGGAGGGGGCACTGAAGCTTTCTTT
CASSYNRGGGTEAFF
>TRBD2|NA|TRBJ2-5|TRBV5-1
TGCGCCAGCAGCTCCGGGACTAGCCTGGAGACCCAGTACTTC
CASSSGTSLETQYF
>NA|NA|TRBJ1-5|TRBV6-2/TRBV6-3
TGTGCCAGCAGTTATCGAGGGGATGGCAATCAGCCCCAGCATTTT
CASSYRGDGNQPQHF
>NA|NA|TRBJ1-4|TRBV5-1
TGCGCCAGCAGCGTAAACCCGGGTCGGGACGATGAAAAACTGTTTTTT
CASSVNPGRDDEKLFF
>NA|NA|TRBJ2-2|TRBV2
TGTGCCAGCACAGCCAACAGGGTCGACACCGGGGAGCTGTTTTTT
CASTANRVDTGELFF
>TRBD1|NA|TRBJ1-3|TRBV7-8
TGTGCCAGCAGCTGGGGGAGACAGGGAGGGGACACCATATATTTT
CASSWGRQGGDTIYF
>NA|NA|TRBJ2-2|TRBV24-1
TGTGCCACCAGTGATTTGGCGGAGGGACACACCGGGGAGCTGTTTTTT
CATSDLAEGHTGELFF
>NA|NA|TRBJ2-1|TRBV7-2
TGTGCCAGCAGCCGCTACAATGAGCAGTTCTTC
CASSRYNEQFF
>TRBD2|NA|TRBJ2-1|TRBV4-2
TGTGCCAGCAGCCTGAGACTAGCGGGGGGGACCCATGGTGAGCAGTTCTTC
CASSLRLAGGTHGEQFF
>NA|NA|TRBJ1-6|TRBV18
TGTGCCAGCTCACCGACCTTAGCGGGAGATAATTCACCCCTCCACTTT
CASSPTLAGDNSPLHF
>NA|few|TRBJ1-5|TRBV19
TGTGCCAGTAGTATGACGGGACGGGATCAGCCCCAGCATTTT
CASSMTGRDQPQHF
>NA|NA|TRBJ2-2|TRBV6-5
TGTGCCAGCAGTTCTCTTCCTTCTAACACCGGGGAGCTGTTTTTT
CASSSLPSNTGELFF
>NA|NA|TRBJ1-1|TRBV6-6
TGTGCCAGCAGTTACTCAGGGGCAGGGAACACTGAAGCTTTCTTT
CASSYSGAGNTEAFF
>NA|NA|TRBJ2-2|TRBV5-4
TGTGCCAGCAGCTCCGACCAAACCGGGGAGCTGTTTTTT
CASSSDQTGELFF
>NA|NA|TRBJ1-3|TRBV30
TGTGCCTGGAGGCATCACTCTGGAAACACCATATATTTT
CAWRHHSGNTIYF
>TRBD1|NA|TRBJ1-3|TRBV6-6
TGTGCCAGCAGTCGAGAGACAGGGGCGTCTGGAAACACCATATATTTT
CASSRETGASGNTIYF
>NA|NA|TRBJ2-5|TRBV6-5
TGTGCCAGCATTACGCCGGGGGGCGAGACCCAGTACTTC
CASITPGGETQYF
>TRBD1|NA|TRBJ1-2|TRBV6-5
TGTGCCAGCAGTCCAAAGAAAGACAGGGGTGGCTACACCTTC
CASSPKKDRGGYTF
>TRBD2|few|TRBJ2-5|TRBV27
TGTGCCAGCAGGGCAGTAGCGGGGGGGGGAACGTACTTC
CASRAVAGGGTYF
>NA|NA|TRBJ2-3|TRBV6-1
TGTGCCAGCAGTGAACGGACTCGTGCTAGCACAGATACGCAGTATTTT
CASSERTRASTDTQYF
>NA|NA|TRBJ1-1|TRBV5-1
TGCGCCAGCAGCCGCGACCCGGCAGCCAGTGGGGCTGAAGCTTTCTTT
CASSRDPAASGAEAFF
>TRBD1|NA|TRBJ1-4|TRBV15
TGTGCCACCAGCACGGACAGGGGAAGTGAAAAACTGTTTTTT
CATSTDRGSEKLFF
>NA|NA|TRBJ2-1|TRBV5-7
TGTGCCAGCAGCTTGCGGTTCCGAAACAATGAGCAGTTCTTC
CASSLRFRNNEQFF
>NA|NA|TRBJ1-5|TRBV7-8
TGTGCCAGCAGCTTAGAGGCCAGGGATTTGGGTCAGCCCCAGCATTTT
CASSLEARDLGQPQHF
>NA|NA|TRBJ2-5|TRBV19
TGTGCCAGTAGGAACCGGGAACCAGAGACCCAGTACTTC
CASRNREPETQYF
>TRBD2|NA|TRBJ2-6|TRBV5-1
TGCGCCAGCAGAGAAGGGACTAGCTCTGGGGCCAACGTCCTGACTTTC
CASREGTSSGANVLTF
>NA|NA|TRBJ1-2|TRBV27
TGTGCCAGCAGTTTATCGTACATCTCCCCCTATGGCTACACCTTC
CASSLSYISPYGYTF
>NA|few|TRBJ2-6|TRBV28
TGTGCCAGCAGAGTAGGGAATGGGGCCAACGTCCTGACTTTC
CASRVGNGANVLTF
>TRBD1|NA|TRBJ2-5|TRBV6-2/TRBV6-3
TGTGCCAGCAGTCCCGGGACAGGGGAGGAGACCCAGTACTTC
CASSPGTGEETQYF
>NA|few|TRBJ1-5|TRBV27
TGTGCCAGCAGTTCCAGGGGTTATAGCAATCAGCCCCAGCATTTT
CASSSRGYSNQPQHF
>NA|NA|TRBJ2-1|TRBV6-5
TGTGCCAGCAATGGGGTCTTCGATGAGCAGTTCTTC
CASNGVFDEQFF
>NA|NA|TRBJ1-1|TRBV30
TGTGCCTGGAGTGTATTGGGGGTGATCCCTGAAGCTTTCTTT
CAWSVLGVIPEAFF
>NA|NA|TRBJ2-5|TRBV7-9
TGTGCCAGCAGCTTAAGCATCCCGAAGGAGACCCAGTACTTC
CASSLSIPKETQYF
>NA|few|TRBJ1-3|TRBV10-3
TGTGCCATCAATCGTGAGGTGTCAGGAAACACCATATATTTT
CAINREVSGNTIYF
>NA|NA|TRBJ1-4|TRBV19
TGTGCCAGTAGGCTAATGACGGAGAATGAAAAACTGTTTTTT
CASRLMTENEKLFF
>NA|NA|TRBJ1-4|TRBV5-1
TGCGCCAGCAGCCAACAGACAACTAATGAAAAACTGTTTTTT
CASSQQTTNEKLFF
>NA|NA|TRBJ1-6|TRBV6-2/TRBV6-3
TGTGCCAGCAGTTATGGGACCTCCTATAATTCACCCCTCCACTTT
CASSYGTSYNSPLHF
>NA|few|TRBJ2-2|TRBV19
TGTGCCAGTATTGGGACAACGAACACCGGGGAGCTGTTTTTT
CASIGTTNTGELFF
>NA|NA|TRBJ1-4|TRBV30
TGTGCCTGGAGTGTCACAACGGGTGAAAAACTGTTTTTT
CAWSVTTGEKLFF
>NA|NA|TRBJ2-4|TRBV12-3/TRBV12-4
TGTGCCAGCAGTTCGAATACCGCCCTTTCCCGGTACTTC
CASSSNTALSRYF
>NA|NA|TRBJ2-5|TRBV5-4
TGTGCCAGCAGCTTGGTTCGGGGTGAAGAGACCCAGTACTTC
CASSLVRGEETQYF
>NA|NA|TRBJ2-1|TRBV7-3
TGTGCCAGCAGCCAGGAGCGGGTCTCCTACAATGAGCAGTTCTTC
CASSQERVSYNEQFF
>NA|NA|TRBJ2-3|TRBV2
TGTGCCAGCAGAAACGGGGGGCCCACAGATACGCAGTATTTT
CASRNGGPTDTQYF
>NA|NA|TRBJ2-3|TRBV7-8
TGTGCCAGCAGGACAATGGCGGGGGCTACAGATACGCAGTATTTT
CASRTMAGATDTQYF
>NA|many|TRBJ2-1|TRBV18
TGTGCCAGCTCACGGGGCTTACAGGCTGAGCAGTTCTTC
CASSRGLQAEQFF
>NA|NA|TRBJ1-5|TRBV3-1/TRBV3-2
TGTGCCAGCAGCCAACACGGCAATCAGCCCCAGCATTTT
CASSQHGNQPQHF
>NA|NA|TRBJ1-2|TRBV6-5
TGTGCCAGTAGGGGAGGGGCGGACTATGGCTACACCTTC
CASRGGADYGYTF
>TRBD1|NA|TRBJ2-2|TRBV6-5
TGTGCCAGCAGTTCCGAGGGACAGGGGAACACCGGGGAGCTGTTTTTT
CASSSEGQGNTGELFF
>NA|NA|TRBJ2-1|TRBV5-4
TGTGCCAGCAGCTTGGGTCATGGGCCGAGGGGTGAGCAGTTCTTC
CASSLGHGPRGEQFF
>NA|NA|TRBJ2-3|TRBV6-5
TGTGCCAGCCGAGATGTGGGTGATGCAGATACGCAGTATTTT
CASRDVGDADTQYF
>NA|NA|TRBJ1-1|TRBV9
TGTGCCAGCAGCGGGCGGGGTGAGGTGGGGGCCCGGGGAGCTTTCTTT
CASSGRGEVGARGAFF
>NA|NA|TRBJ1-1|TRBV3-1/TRBV3-2
TGTGCCAGCAGCCTGGCGGGGGGGACTGAAGCTTTCTTT
CASSLAGGTEAFF
>TRBD2|NA|TRBJ2-3|TRBV5-1
TGCGCCAGCAGCTTTGGACTAGCGGGGGGTCCAGATACGCAGTATTTT
CASSFGLAGGPDTQYF
>NA|NA|TRBJ2-5|TRBV5-1
TGCGCCAGCAGCTTGGGGCAGCACCAAGAGACCCAGTACTTC
CASSLGQHQETQYF
>NA|NA|TRBJ1-4|TRBV6-5
TGTGCCAGCACCCGGTCCACACTAACTAATGAAAAACTGTTTTTT
CASTRSTLTNEKLFF
>NA|NA|TRBJ1-5|TRBV28
TGTGCCAGCAGGCCCTACACGTGGGGGAATAGTCATTTT
CASRPYTWGNSHF
>NA|NA|TRBJ1-1|TRBV5-1
TGCGCCAGCAGCCAGGAGGTACAGAACACTGAAGCTTTCTTT
CASSQEVQNTEAFF
>TRBD1|NA|TRBJ1-1|TRBV10-3
TGTGCCATCAGTGGAGGGGGCGCGGAAGCTTTCTTT
CAISGGGAEAFF